These 20 T cell receptor beta chains came from one sample sequenced in a study of cytomegalovirus exposure and HLA in healthy donors. It was with 60 Vbeta and 13 Jbeta primers that the PCR ran. The protocol was immunoSEQ multiplex PCR, while the TCRdb copy is restricted to in-frame clones and leaves out a portion. The sample lists 200,000 to 250,000 clones, about 80% seen once, with around 15% in the top ten. Material for sequencing was PBMCs. Every receptor here comes from a man aged 35-49 years in good health and CMV-seronegative.

This sequence joins TRBV5-6 and TRBJ2-7; TRBD1 matches 9 bases. The CDR3 runs to 15 residues. Germline assignment: CDR1 SGHDT and CDR2 YYEEEE. The trim removed 0 bases at V and 4 bases at J, leaving 5 bases unmatched. CDR3 coding DNA: TGTGCCAGCAGCTTGGGTGGGACAGGGAGGTACGAGCAGTACTTC. As protein: CASSLGGTGRYEQYF.

The genes are TRBV5-5 and TRBJ1-3; 9 positions agree with TRBD1. J was trimmed by 4 bases and V by 3 bases; bases with no gene match: 11. The CDR3 is made up of 17 amino acids. Germline CDR1 is SGHKS and CDR2 is YYEKEE (reference sequence). The CDR3 region is CASSSDPGQGSGNTIYF. As DNA, the CDR3 is TGTGCCAGCAGCTCAGACCCGGGACAGGGATCCGGAAACACCATATATTTT.

The sample holds a few counts of this clone. The chain employs TRBV6-5 and TRBJ1-4, with TRBD1 identical over 9 bases. V was clipped by 6 bases and J by 7 bases; unmatched bases: 0. The CDR3 sequence is 12 residues long. Germline values: CDR1 MNHEY, CDR2 SVGAGI. The CDR3 region is CASRTGGEKLFF. The CDR3 DNA is TGTGCCAGCAGGACAGGGGGTGAAAAACTGTTTTTT.

The chain is built from TRBV28 and TRBJ1-4; unclear D gene. The length of the CDR3 is 12 residues. Germline lookup yields CDR1 MDHEN and CDR2 SYDVKM. Trimming left V 5 bases short and J 4 bases short, with 5 bases between. The CDR3 coding sequence is TGTGCCAGCAGTCCATTTAATGAAAAACTGTTTTTT. It specifies CASSPFNEKLFF.

This sequence joins TRBV28 and TRBJ1-1; no clear D gene. This CDR3 contains 14 residues. Germline CDR1 reads MDHEN; CDR2 reads SYDVKM. Trimming removed 1 base at V and 3 bases at J, with 9 bases between. CDR3 bases: TGTGCCAGCAGTTTATCCGGGGTTGACACTGAAGCTTTCTTT. The encoded protein is CASSLSGVDTEAFF.

The table lists this clone with a few counts. This chain links TRBV11-1 with TRBJ2-3, with unresolved D. CDR1 and CDR2 from the germline V gene are SGHAT and FQDESV (reference sequence). V dropped 1 base and J dropped 6 bases, with 8 bases sitting between them. The CDR3 has 13 residues. The CDR3 DNA reads as TGTGCCAGCAGCTTAGGGGCTCTGGATACGCAGTATTTT. This encodes CASSLGALDTQYF.

The chain links TRBV27 to TRBJ2-3; a weak D match, TRBD1 (5 bases). Per the germline V gene, CDR1 is MNHEY and CDR2 is SMNVEV (reference sequence). The CDR3 totals 15 residues. V lost 8 bases, J lost 2 bases, and 17 bases lay in between. In DNA, the CDR3 is TGTGCCAGCTTTGGGGCCCTCGACAACACAGATACGCAGTATTTT. Its protein is CASFGALDNTDTQYF.

The CDR3 region has the DNA TGTGCCAGCAGCTTCCTGCCCCCCGGGACAGGCTCTAACTATGGCTACACCTTC. This codes for CASSFLPPGTGSNYGYTF. V and J are TRBV7-8 and TRBJ1-2, with TRBD1 identical over 8 bases. Trimming cost V 3 bases and J 0 bases; bases outside gene matches: 12. The CDR3 sequence is 18 residues long. The germline CDR1 and CDR2 sequences are SGHVS and FQNEAQ.

The rearrangement uses TRBV5-6 and TRBJ2-7; D remains ambiguous. V shed 3 bases and J shed 3 bases, with 4 bases lying between them. The CDR3 has 11 amino acids. Germline CDR1 and CDR2: SGHDT and YYEEEE. The CDR3 DNA follows: TGTGCCAGCAGCTCTAACTACGAGCAGTACTTC. Amino acids: CASSSNYEQYF.

J is TRBJ2-1 and V is TRBV14; no clear D. The CDR3 has 15 residues. Per the germline V gene, CDR1 is SGHDN and CDR2 is FVKESK. V shed 3 bases and J shed 0 bases, with 9 bases lying between them. In DNA form, the CDR3 reads TGTGCCAGCAGCCATGGGCAGAACTCCTACAATGAGCAGTTCTTC. As protein: CASSHGQNSYNEQFF.

This rearrangement joins TRBV11-3 to TRBJ1-1; no clear D. The CDR3 has 18 amino acids. Germline V gene data show CDR1 as SGHNT and CDR2 as YENEEA. V was cut by 5 bases and J by 0 bases, with 22 bases left in between. CDR3 residues: CASSEVRTGSLMNTEAFF. DNA of the CDR3: TGTGCCAGCAGCGAAGTCAGGACGGGGTCACTTATGAACACTGAAGCTTTCTTT.

This clone was counted only a few times. The rearrangement links TRBV5-4 to TRBJ1-1; possibly TRBD1 for D (5 bases). CDR1 and CDR2 (germline): SGHNT, YYREEE (reference sequence). This CDR3 spans 11 amino acids. The V gene lost 7 bases and the J gene lost 5 bases, with 9 bases spanning the gap. CDR3 loop: CASGRGTEAFF. Here the CDR3 DNA reads TGTGCCAGCGGCCGGGGGACTGAAGCTTTCTTT.

This rearrangement joins TRBV6-5 to TRBJ2-1; maybe TRBD2 (6 bases). With 8 bases removed from V and 3 bases from J, the gap between germline ends came to 14 bases. This CDR3 is 14 amino acids long. CDR1 is MNHEY, CDR2 SVGAGI, per germline. For the CDR3, the DNA is TGTGCCAGCGCCATTCCGGGACTCTACAATGAGCAGTTCTTC. This translates into CASAIPGLYNEQFF.

J is TRBJ2-1 and V is TRBV10-3, with D possibly being TRBD1 (6 bases). Trimming took 2 bases from V and 1 from J, leaving 15 bases between them. The CDR3 consists of 17 residues. The germline CDR1 and CDR2 sequences are ENHRY and SYGVKD. DNA for the CDR3: TGTGCCATCAGTGAGACACAGGGTCCCCAATCCTACAATGAGCAGTTCTTC. This encodes CAISETQGPQSYNEQFF.

V gene TRBV5-1 combines with J gene TRBJ2-1; 8 nucleotides line up with TRBD2. V shed 1 base and J 4 bases; nucleotides not matched to a gene: 4. The CDR3 extends over 15 amino acids. Germline CDR1 is SGHRS and CDR2 is YFSETQ. The CDR3 here is CASSLLSGGYNEQFF. The DNA of the CDR3 is TGCGCCAGCAGCTTGTTGTCGGGGGGGTACAATGAGCAGTTCTTC.

The rearrangement uses TRBV7-9 and TRBJ2-1, with D perhaps matching TRBD2 (6 bases). Between the trimmed V and J ends, which lost 7 bases and 7 bases, there was a span of 14 bases. The CDR3 length is 13 residues. Per the germline V gene, CDR1 is SEHNR and CDR2 is FQNEAQ (reference sequence). CDR3 bases: TGTGCCAGCATCCGGGGGTCAGGTAATGAGCAGTTCTTC. Translation: CASIRGSGNEQFF.

The genes are TRBV10-3 and TRBJ1-3; D remains unclear. Looked up from germline, CDR1 is ENHRY and CDR2 is SYGVKD. The CDR3 has 19 residues. V gave up 8 bases and J gave up 0 bases, with 26 bases separating them. This CDR3 is CAIARIHQSQVHSGNTIYF. The CDR3 nucleotides read TGTGCCATCGCTAGAATCCACCAGTCTCAAGTTCACTCTGGAAACACCATATATTTT.

The chain links TRBV30 to TRBJ2-2; D is perhaps TRBD2 (5 bases). CDR1 GTSNPN and CDR2 SVGIG come from the germline V gene (reference sequence). This CDR3 spans 14 amino acids. The ends were cut back, 2 bases at V and 6 bases at J, with 13 bases in the middle. The CDR3, as DNA: TGTGCCTGGAGTACGTCCAGGCGGGCCGGGGAGCTGTTTTTT. This translates into CAWSTSRRAGELFF. The full variable domain, rest sourced from reference TRBV30 and TRBJ2-2, is SQTIHQWPATLVQPVGSPLSLECTVEGTSNPNLYWYRQAAGRGLQLLFYSVGIGQISSEVPQNLSASRPQDRQFILSSKKLLLSDSGFYLCAWSTSRRAGELFFGEGSRLTVL.

The chain joins TRBV7-9 to TRBJ2-5; 11 nucleotides align to TRBD2. After removal of 4 bases from V and 2 bases from J, the junction contained 9 bases not matched to a gene. Germline CDR1 is SEHNR and CDR2 is FQNEAQ (reference sequence). The CDR3 extends over 17 amino acids. The CDR3 reads CASSSGLAGLTQETQYF. Written as DNA, the CDR3 is TGTGCCAGCAGCTCCGGACTAGCGGGCCTCACTCAAGAGACCCAGTACTTC. The full variable domain, in which reference TRBV7-9 and TRBJ2-5 provide the parts outside the CDR3, is DTGVSQNPRHKITKRGQNVTFRCDPISEHNRLYWYRQTLGQGPEFLTYFQNEAQLEKSRLLSDRFSAERPKGSFSTLEIQRTEQGDSAMYLCASSSGLAGLTQETQYFGPGTRLLVL.

This clone has only one observation. V usage is TRBV6-5 and J usage is TRBJ1-5; the match to TRBD1 covers 9 bases. From germline, CDR1 is MNHEY and CDR2 SVGAGI. This CDR3 comprises 15 residues. The V gene end was trimmed by 5 bases and the J gene end by 2 bases; junction bases not matched to a gene: 4. The CDR3 sequence: CASSTTGGGNQPQHF. The DNA for the CDR3 is TGTGCCAGCAGTACTACAGGGGGCGGCAATCAGCCCCAGCATTTT.